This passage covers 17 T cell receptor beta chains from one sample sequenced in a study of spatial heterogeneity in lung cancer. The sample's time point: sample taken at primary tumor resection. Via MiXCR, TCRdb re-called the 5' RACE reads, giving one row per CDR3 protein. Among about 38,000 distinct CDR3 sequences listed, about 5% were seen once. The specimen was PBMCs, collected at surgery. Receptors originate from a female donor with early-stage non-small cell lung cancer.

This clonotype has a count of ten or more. The CDR3 loop reads CASSGNREDEQFF. CDR3 coding DNA: TGTGCCAGCAGTGGGAACAGGGAGGATGAGCAGTTCTTC. V and J are TRBV2 and TRBJ2-1, with D perhaps matching TRBD1 or TRBD2 (6 bases each). CDR3 length equals 13 residues. Trimming stripped 4 bases from V and 8 bases from J, with 12 bases between. Germline V gene lookup returns CDR1 SNHLY and CDR2 FYNNEI.

CDR3 bases: TGTGCCAGCAGCTTAGTGCGTGAGACACGTGAAGCTTTCTTT. Residues: CASSLVRETREAFF. V gene TRBV7-9 combines with J gene TRBJ1-1; D is unclear. Per the germline V gene, CDR1 is SEHNR and CDR2 is FQNEAQ (reference sequence). V lost 1 base and J lost 7, with 13 bases in between. The CDR3 consists of 14 residues. The full variable domain, in which reference TRBV7-9 and TRBJ1-1 provide the parts outside the CDR3, is DTGVSQNPRHKITKRGQNVTFRCDPISEHNRLYWYRQTLGQGPEFLTYFQNEAQLEKSRLLSDRFSAERPKGSFSTLEIQRTEQGDSAMYLCASSLVRETREAFFGQGTRLTVV.

The CDR3 spells CASGSDEAGELFF. As DNA, the CDR3 is TGTGCTAGTGGGAGCGACGAGGCCGGGGAGCTGTTTTTT. The chain couples TRBV12-5 to TRBJ2-2; D is unclear. Germline CDR1 reads LGHNT; CDR2 reads FRNRAP. Trimming shortened V by 6 bases and J by 6 bases, and 11 bases separated the two germline ends. The CDR3 spans 13 residues.

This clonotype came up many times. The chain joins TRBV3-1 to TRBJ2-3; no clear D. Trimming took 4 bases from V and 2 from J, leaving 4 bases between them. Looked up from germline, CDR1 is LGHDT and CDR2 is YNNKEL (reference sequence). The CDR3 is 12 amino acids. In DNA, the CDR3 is TGTGCCAGCAGCCGATACACAGATACGCAGTATTTT. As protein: CASSRYTDTQYF.

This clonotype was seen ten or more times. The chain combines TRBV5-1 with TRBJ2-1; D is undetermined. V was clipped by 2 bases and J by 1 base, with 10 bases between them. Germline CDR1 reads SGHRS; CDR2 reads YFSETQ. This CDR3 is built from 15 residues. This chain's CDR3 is CASSLGGLSYNEQFF. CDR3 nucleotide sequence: TGCGCCAGCAGCTTAGGCGGTTTATCCTACAATGAGCAGTTCTTC.

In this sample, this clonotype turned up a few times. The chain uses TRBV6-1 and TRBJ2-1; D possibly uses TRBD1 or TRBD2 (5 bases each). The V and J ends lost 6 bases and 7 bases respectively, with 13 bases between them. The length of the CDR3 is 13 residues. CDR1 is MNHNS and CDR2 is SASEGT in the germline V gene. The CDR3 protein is CASSVGPGNEQFF. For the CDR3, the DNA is TGTGCCAGCAGCGTGGGACCAGGGAATGAGCAGTTCTTC.

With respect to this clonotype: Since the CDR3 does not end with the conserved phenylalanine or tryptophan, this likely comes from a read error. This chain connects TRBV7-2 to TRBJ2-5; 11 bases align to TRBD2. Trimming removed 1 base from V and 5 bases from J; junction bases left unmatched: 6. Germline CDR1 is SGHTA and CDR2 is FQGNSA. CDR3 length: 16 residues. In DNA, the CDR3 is TGTGCCAGCAGCTTAGGCCTAGCGGGGGGACGGGAGACCCAGTACTCC. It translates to CASSLGLAGGRETQYS.

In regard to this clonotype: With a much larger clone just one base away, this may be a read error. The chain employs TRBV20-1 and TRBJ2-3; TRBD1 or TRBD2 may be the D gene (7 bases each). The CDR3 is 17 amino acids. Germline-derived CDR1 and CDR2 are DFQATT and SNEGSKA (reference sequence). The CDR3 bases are TGCAGTGCTAGAGAGCCCCCCGGGGGAGGGGGCACAGATATGCAGTATTTT. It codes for CSAREPPGGGGTDMQYF.

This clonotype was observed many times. CDR3 coding DNA: TGTGCCAGCATCGGCGGGGGGCGTTTTCGGAACACCGGGGAGCTGTTTTTT. It specifies CASIGGGRFRNTGELFF. The chain couples TRBV28 to TRBJ2-2, with 8 positions matching TRBD2. J was trimmed by 1 base and V by 7 bases; bases with no gene match: 11. Germline V gene lookup returns CDR1 MDHEN and CDR2 SYDVKM. The CDR3 contains 17 residues.

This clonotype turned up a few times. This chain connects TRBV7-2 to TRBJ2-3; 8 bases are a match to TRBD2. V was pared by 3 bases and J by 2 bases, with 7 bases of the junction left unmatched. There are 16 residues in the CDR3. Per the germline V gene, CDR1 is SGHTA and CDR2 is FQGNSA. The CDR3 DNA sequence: TGTGCCAGCAGCTTCCAAGCGGGGGTTACCACAGATACGCAGTATTTT. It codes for CASSFQAGVTTDTQYF.

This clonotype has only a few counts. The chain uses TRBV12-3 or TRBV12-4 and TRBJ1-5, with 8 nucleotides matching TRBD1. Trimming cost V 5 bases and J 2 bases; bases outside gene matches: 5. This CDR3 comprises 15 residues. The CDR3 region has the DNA TGTGCCAGCAGTGCCCAGACAGGGGGCAATCAGCCCCAGCATTTT. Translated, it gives CASSAQTGGNQPQHF.

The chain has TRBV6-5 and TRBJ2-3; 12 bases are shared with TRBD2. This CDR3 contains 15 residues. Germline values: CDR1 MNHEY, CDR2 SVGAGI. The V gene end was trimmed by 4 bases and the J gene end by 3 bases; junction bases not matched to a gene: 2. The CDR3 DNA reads TGTGCCAGCAGTTCGACTAGCGGGGGAACAGATACGCAGTATTTT. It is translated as CASSSTSGGTDTQYF.

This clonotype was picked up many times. CDR3 in DNA: TGTGCCAGCAGCTTATCGAGGAACTCACCCCTCCACTTT. Amino acids: CASSLSRNSPLHF. This chain links TRBV7-3 with TRBJ1-6; no clear D. V lost 2 bases, J lost 10 bases, and 9 bases lay in between. The CDR3 contains 13 residues. CDR1 is SGHTA, CDR2 FQGTGA, per germline.

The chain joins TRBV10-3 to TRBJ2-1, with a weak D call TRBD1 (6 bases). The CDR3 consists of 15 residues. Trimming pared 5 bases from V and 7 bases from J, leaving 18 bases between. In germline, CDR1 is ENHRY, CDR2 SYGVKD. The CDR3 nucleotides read TGTGCCATCAGTCCTCGTGGAGCAGGGGAGAATGAGCAGTTCTTC. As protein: CAISPRGAGENEQFF.

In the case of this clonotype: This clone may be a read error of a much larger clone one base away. CDR3 bases: TGTGCCAGGAGCGCCGGGGACAGGCCGGGGGATACGCAGTATTTT. Encoded protein: CARSAGDRPGDTQYF. The chain recombines TRBV9 with TRBJ2-3, with TRBD1 matching over 8 bases. CDR1 is SGDLS and CDR2 is YYNGEE in the germline V gene. The CDR3 has 15 residues.

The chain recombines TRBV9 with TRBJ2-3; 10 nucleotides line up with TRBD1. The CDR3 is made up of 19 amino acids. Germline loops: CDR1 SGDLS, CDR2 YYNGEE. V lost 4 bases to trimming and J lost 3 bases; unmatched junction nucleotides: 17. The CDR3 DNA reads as TGTGCCAGCAGCTTACAAGCCCGCGGGACAGGGGTTAGGACAGATACGCAGTATTTT. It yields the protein CASSLQARGTGVRTDTQYF.

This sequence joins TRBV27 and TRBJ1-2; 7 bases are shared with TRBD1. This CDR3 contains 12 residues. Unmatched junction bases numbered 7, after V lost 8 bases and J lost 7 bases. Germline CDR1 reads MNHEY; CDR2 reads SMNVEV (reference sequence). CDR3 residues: CASWDSRGGYTF. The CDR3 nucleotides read TGTGCCAGCTGGGACAGCCGAGGTGGCTACACCTTC.